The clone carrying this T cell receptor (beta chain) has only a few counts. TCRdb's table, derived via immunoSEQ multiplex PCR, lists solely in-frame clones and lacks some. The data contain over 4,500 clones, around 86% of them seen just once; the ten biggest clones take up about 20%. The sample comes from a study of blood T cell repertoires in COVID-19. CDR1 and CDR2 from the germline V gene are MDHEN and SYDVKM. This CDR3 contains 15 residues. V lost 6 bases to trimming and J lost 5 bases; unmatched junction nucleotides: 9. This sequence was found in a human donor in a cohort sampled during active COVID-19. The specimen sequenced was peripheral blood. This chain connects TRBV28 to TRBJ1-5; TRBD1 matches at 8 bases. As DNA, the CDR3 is TGTGCCAGCAGCCCTAACAGGGGGTCCCATCAGCCCCAGCATTTT. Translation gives CASSPNRGSHQPQHF. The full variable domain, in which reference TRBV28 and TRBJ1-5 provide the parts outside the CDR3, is DVKVTQSSRYLVKRTGEKVFLECVQDMDHENMFWYRQDPGLGLRLIYFSYDVKMKEKGDIPEGYSVSREKKERFSLILESASTNQTSMYLCASSPNRGSHQPQHFGDGTRLSIL.